The clone carrying this TCR beta chain was found once. Its specificity is unknown. This sample is drawn from a study of cytomegalovirus exposure and HLA in healthy donors. Study results and limitations: Reportedly, diagnosis of cytomegalovirus status by the classifier showed high specificity and sensitivity. In a later analysis, HLA-associated TCR beta chains were more clonally expanded than equally common others. What was likely a sequencing artifact was a cluster of highly shared sequence variants. A later analysis linked some 17,000 TCR beta sequences to HLA alleles at 0.05 false discovery rate.

With 60 Vbeta and 13 Jbeta primers, the PCR was carried out. Measured with immunoSEQ multiplex PCR; TCRdb has only the in-frame clones, and not every one. This sample has around 95,000 clones, with about 76% found just once. This CDR3 contains 17 residues. The V and J ends lost 6 bases and 2 bases respectively, with 19 bases between them. The germline V gene encodes CDR1 MNHEY and CDR2 SMNVEV (reference sequence). This chain joins TRBV27 and TRBJ2-2; D remains unclear. This TCR derives from a young man in good health and CMV-seropositive. Sequencing was done on a sample of PBMCs. Written as DNA, the CDR3 is TGTGCCAGCAGCCACTTGGTCCGAGCCTCAAACACCGGGGAGCTGTTTTTT. The encoded protein is CASSHLVRASNTGELFF.